The next 14 T cell receptor beta chains were all read from a single sample in a study of shared clonotypes between healthy human individuals. TCRdb's copy holds only in-frame clones and misses some; the assay was immunoSEQ multiplex PCR. The sample lists 1,500,000 or so clones, 95% to 97% occurring once. The sample taken for sequencing was naive CD4+ T cells sorted from blood. Stated subset: CD45RA+ positively selected. Receptor source: a man younger than 40 in good health.

This chain joins TRBV19 and TRBJ2-3; 10 bases map to TRBD2. CDR3 length equals 15 residues. V shed 7 bases and J 2 bases; nucleotides not matched to a gene: 6. Germline V gives CDR1 LNHDA, CDR2 SQIVND (reference sequence). As DNA, the CDR3 is TGTGCCAGTACACTAGCGGGACGGGTCACAGATACGCAGTATTTT. Amino acid sequence: CASTLAGRVTDTQYF.

The chain carries TRBV14 and TRBJ1-2; 7 bases fit TRBD1. This CDR3 contains 12 residues. In germline, CDR1 is SGHDN, CDR2 FVKESK. V lost 4 bases and J lost 7; bases outside the gene matches: 3. The CDR3: CASSRQGSGYTF. CDR3 nucleotide sequence: TGTGCCAGCAGCCGACAGGGTAGTGGCTACACCTTC. Full variable domain (missing parts from reference TRBV14 and TRBJ1-2): EAGVTQFPSHSVIEKGQTVTLRCDPISGHDNLYWYRRVMGKEIKFLLHFVKESKQDESGMPNNRFLAERTGGTYSTLKVQPAELEDSGVYFCASSRQGSGYTFGSGTRLTVV.

The chain employs TRBV29-1 and TRBJ2-1; the D gene is possibly TRBD2 (5 bases). The CDR3 loop spans 15 amino acids. The germline V gene encodes CDR1 SQVTM and CDR2 ANQGSEA. Trimming stripped 4 bases from V and 1 base from J, with 14 bases between. CDR3 coding DNA: TGCAGCGTTGTCAGCGGATTCGGGTCCTACAATGAGCAGTTCTTC. As protein: CSVVSGFGSYNEQFF.

This chain links TRBV4-1 with TRBJ2-4; TRBD2 is a possible D gene (5 bases). The CDR3 is made up of 17 amino acids. Trimming took off 4 bases at V and 1 base at J, with 17 bases between the two ends. CDR1 MGHRA and CDR2 YSYEKL come from the germline V gene. CDR3 residues: CASSPYPTGEAKNIQYF. CDR3 sequence (DNA): TGCGCCAGCAGCCCGTACCCGACTGGGGAGGCCAAAAACATTCAGTACTTC.

The genes are TRBV27 and TRBJ2-7; 10 bases are shared with TRBD2. After removal of 5 bases from V and 3 bases from J, the junction contained 10 bases not matched to a gene. CDR1 and CDR2 (germline): MNHEY, SMNVEV (reference sequence). The length of the CDR3 is 16 residues. The CDR3 DNA follows: TGTGCCAGCAGTCTAGGGGTAGCGGGAGGTAACTACGAGCAGTACTTC. Protein product: CASSLGVAGGNYEQYF.

This chain connects TRBV6-1 to TRBJ1-4; a weak D match, TRBD1 (6 bases). With 4 bases removed from V and 2 bases from J, the gap between germline ends came to 17 bases. Germline V gene lookup returns CDR1 MNHNS and CDR2 SASEGT. The CDR3 loop spans 17 amino acids. CDR3 sequence reads: CASSVFRGGGTNEKLFF. The CDR3 nucleotides are TGTGCCAGCAGTGTTTTTCGAGGGGGTGGCACTAATGAAAAACTGTTTTTT.

The gene calls are TRBV7-3 and TRBJ2-3; D is ambiguous. Trimming stripped 5 bases from V and 0 bases from J, with 6 bases between. CDR3 length equals 13 residues. CDR1 and CDR2 from the germline V gene are SGHTA and FQGTGA. CDR3 region: CASSPESTDTQYF. The CDR3, as DNA: TGTGCCAGCAGCCCCGAGAGCACAGATACGCAGTATTTT.

This chain uses TRBV20-1 with TRBJ2-1; D may be TRBD2 (5 bases). V was pared by 5 bases and J by 8 bases, with 10 bases between. This CDR3 has 11 residues. Per germline, CDR1 DFQATT and CDR2 SNEGSKA (reference sequence). CDR3 amino acids: CSAYSVDEQFF. The CDR3 bases are TGCAGTGCTTATAGCGTCGATGAGCAGTTCTTC.

The chain joins TRBV9 to TRBJ2-3, with 9 bases fitting TRBD1. The CDR3 has 17 amino acids. V lost 4 bases and J lost 1; bases outside the gene matches: 10. CDR1 SGDLS and CDR2 YYNGEE come from the germline V gene. CDR3 sequence (DNA): TGTGCCAGCAGCCCTCAAACCAGGACAGGGGGCACAGATACGCAGTATTTT. As protein: CASSPQTRTGGTDTQYF.

The chain employs TRBV5-1 and TRBJ2-3, with 7 bases lining up with TRBD2. V dropped 6 bases and J dropped 6; count of bases not matched to a gene: 16. The CDR3 totals 16 residues. The germline CDR1 and CDR2 sequences are SGHRS and YFSETQ. CDR3 residues: CASTQNGRESFDTQYF. CDR3 sequence (DNA): TGCGCCAGCACCCAAAACGGGCGGGAGTCCTTCGATACGCAGTATTTT.

V gene TRBV5-1 combines with J gene TRBJ2-7; D not resolved. Germline V lookup: CDR1 SGHRS, CDR2 YFSETQ. CDR3 size: 14 residues. V lost 2 bases and J lost 3, with 12 bases in between. The CDR3 protein is CASSFGDPRYEQYF. CDR3 coding DNA: TGCGCCAGCAGCTTCGGAGATCCCCGCTACGAGCAGTACTTC.

The gene calls are TRBV19 and TRBJ2-4; 9 bases align to TRBD1. V was pared by 6 bases and J by 7 bases, with 13 bases of the junction left unmatched. The germline gives CDR1 LNHDA, CDR2 SQIVND (reference sequence). There are 16 residues in the CDR3. This CDR3 is CASSRPRDREGNIQYF. The CDR3 coding sequence is TGTGCCAGTAGCCGGCCCCGGGACAGGGAGGGTAACATTCAGTACTTC.

This clone has only a few counts. This chain uses TRBV7-3 with TRBJ1-1; D call uncertain. The germline V gene encodes CDR1 SGHTA and CDR2 FQGTGA. The CDR3 sequence is 13 residues long. Trimming took off 3 bases at V and 1 base at J, with 6 bases between the two ends. CDR3 nucleotide sequence: TGTGCCAGCAGCTTTTCGCAGAACACTGAAGCTTTCTTT. Encoded protein: CASSFSQNTEAFF.

V usage is TRBV7-9 and J usage is TRBJ2-1; tentative D call: TRBD1 (6 bases). Germline-derived CDR1 and CDR2 are SEHNR and FQNEAQ (reference sequence). The length of the CDR3 is 13 residues. V was cut by 4 bases and J by 9 bases, with 13 bases left in between. CDR3 bases: TGTGCCAGCAGCTCCTCAGGGGCCGGTGAGCAGTTCTTC. It specifies CASSSSGAGEQFF. Variable domain in full (rest from reference TRBV7-9 and TRBJ2-1): DTGVSQNPRHKITKRGQNVTFRCDPISEHNRLYWYRQTLGQGPEFLTYFQNEAQLEKSRLLSDRFSAERPKGSFSTLEIQRTEQGDSAMYLCASSSSGAGEQFFGPGTRLTVL.